The 23 T cell receptor beta chains below all came from one sample that was sequenced in a study of Graves' ophthalmopathy and Graves' hyperthyroidism. Amplification of TCR beta CDR3 regions used RNA transcripts. HTBI-primed RT-PCR formed the first round, and a multiplex PCR formed the second. TCRdb re-derived calls from the multiplex PCR reads in MiXCR, one entry per CDR3 protein. The data show about 700,000 distinct CDR3 sequences, about 44% seen once. Sequenced: peripheral blood. Receptors were obtained from an adult man with Graves' ophthalmopathy.

This clonotype occurred many times. This sequence joins TRBV7-9 and TRBJ1-5, with D tentatively TRBD1 (6 bases). Trimming took off 4 bases at V and 3 bases at J, with 13 bases between the two ends. The germline V gene encodes CDR1 SEHNR and CDR2 FQNEAQ (reference sequence). This CDR3 has 15 amino acids. Written as DNA, the CDR3 is TGTGCCAGCAGCTACGGGGACACAGTCAATCAGCCCCAGCATTTT. Translation gives CASSYGDTVNQPQHF.

In its sample, this clonotype was seen many times. The V and J genes are TRBV20-1 and TRBJ2-5; TRBD2 is a possible D gene (6 bases). Trimming pared 6 bases from V and 5 bases from J, leaving 16 bases between. The CDR3 totals 13 residues. From germline, CDR1 is DFQATT and CDR2 SNEGSKA (reference sequence). The CDR3 loop is CSAPREFGETQYF. CDR3 bases: TGCAGTGCACCCCGGGAGTTCGGTGAGACCCAGTACTTC.

This clonotype came up many times. The chain is built from TRBV15 and TRBJ1-5; TRBD1 matches at 7 bases. This CDR3 region has 16 residues. Trimming cost V 0 bases and J 1 base; bases outside gene matches: 3. Germline CDR1 reads LNHNV; CDR2 reads YYDKDF (reference sequence). The CDR3 reads CATSRDHRGSNQPQHF. Here the CDR3 DNA reads TGTGCCACCAGCAGAGACCACAGGGGAAGCAATCAGCCCCAGCATTTT.

This clonotype was recorded a few times. The V call is TRBV12-3 or TRBV12-4, the J call TRBJ1-5, with TRBD1 matching 9 bases. This CDR3 is built from 16 residues. V trimming: 3 bases; J trimming: 0 bases; junction bases outside the gene matches: 3. CDR3 bases: TGTGCCAGCAGTTTGGACAGGGGCTATAGCAATCAGCCCCAGCATTTT. This codes for CASSLDRGYSNQPQHF.

This chain uses TRBV19 with TRBJ1-4; D gene uncertain. This CDR3 spans 13 amino acids. The germline CDR1 and CDR2 sequences are LNHDA and SQIVND (reference sequence). Trimming removed 5 bases from V and 7 bases from J, with 11 bases in between. In DNA form, the CDR3 reads TGTGCCAGTAGTCGCGGGAATAGTGAAAAACTGTTTTTT. Its protein product is CASSRGNSEKLFF. Looking up the rest from reference TRBV19 and TRBJ1-4 gives the full variable domain: DGGITQSPKYLFRKEGQNVTLSCEQNLNHDAMYWYRQDPGQGLRLIYYSQIVNDFQKGDIAEGYSVSREKKESFPLTVTSAQKNPTAFYLCASSRGNSEKLFFGSGTQLSVL.

On this clonotype itself: A much more abundant neighbour one base away suggests this may be a read error. The conserved phenylalanine or tryptophan is not found at the CDR3 terminus, so this likely reflects a read error. V gene TRBV7-9 combines with J gene TRBJ1-2; no firm D call. The V end lost 5 bases, the J end lost 0 bases, and 10 bases lay between the germline ends. The germline V gene has CDR1 SEHNR and CDR2 FQNEAQ (reference sequence). The CDR3 has 14 residues. CDR3 sequence: CASSAVMPNYGYTL. CDR3 bases: TGTGCCAGCAGCGCAGTAATGCCTAACTATGGCTACACCCTC.

This clonotype was seen only a few times. V usage is TRBV20-1 and J usage is TRBJ2-6, with a possible D match to TRBD1 (6 bases). This CDR3 spans 17 amino acids. The germline V gene has CDR1 DFQATT and CDR2 SNEGSKA (reference sequence). V lost 5 bases, J lost 0 bases, and 17 bases lay in between. CDR3 bases: TGCAGTGCTGGCCCCGGGACACCCCGCTCTGGGGCCAACGTCCTGACTTTC. This gives the protein CSAGPGTPRSGANVLTF.

The V call is TRBV25-1, the J call TRBJ2-2; possible D gene TRBD1, 5 bases. Trimming removed 5 bases from V and 3 bases from J, with 13 bases in between. Germline CDR1 reads MGHDK; CDR2 reads SYGVNS. This CDR3 is built from 15 residues. In nucleotides, the CDR3 is TGTGCCAGCAGTTTATCAGGGTTGGACACCGGGGAGCTGTTTTTT. It specifies CASSLSGLDTGELFF.

This clonotype was seen more than once but under ten times. The chain is built from TRBV7-9 and TRBJ2-5; no definite D call. The CDR3 is made up of 15 amino acids. From germline, CDR1 is SEHNR and CDR2 FQNEAQ (reference sequence). Trimming removed 5 bases at V and 4 bases at J, with 17 bases between. CDR3 sequence: CASSQDPPGRETQYF. In DNA, the CDR3 is TGTGCCAGCAGCCAAGATCCCCCAGGTCGAGAGACCCAGTACTTC.

A word on this clonotype: Sequence at one end of the junction differs from germline and may be a read error. This chain joins TRBV10-3 and TRBJ2-7; 13 nucleotides match TRBD2. The CDR3 is 17 amino acids. The germline CDR1 and CDR2 sequences are ENHRY and SYGVKD. CDR3 sequence: CASSYARTSGRTYEQYF. CDR3 sequence (DNA): TGTGCCAGCAGTTACGCCAGGACTAGCGGGAGAACTTACGAGCAGTACTTC.

This clonotype was observed a handful of times. The genes are TRBV10-3 and TRBJ2-2; D remains unclear. The germline V gene has CDR1 ENHRY and CDR2 SYGVKD. This CDR3 comprises 13 residues. Trimming cost V 11 bases and J 2 bases, with 12 bases left between them. The CDR3 DNA reads as TGTGCCTTATCACGGGTAAACACCGGGGAGCTGTTTTTT. Residues: CALSRVNTGELFF.

This clonotype appeared a few times. In DNA, the CDR3 is TGTGCCAGCAGTCAGGACAGGACAGGAAGGTACTATGGCTACACCTTC. Translation gives CASSQDRTGRYYGYTF. The gene calls are TRBV5-6 and TRBJ1-2; 7 nucleotides agree with TRBD1. Per the germline V gene, CDR1 is SGHDT and CDR2 is YYEEEE. This CDR3 spans 16 amino acids. The J segment lost 3 bases and the V segment lost 5 bases, leaving 13 bases of the junction unmatched. Based on the CDR3 plus reference TRBV5-6 and TRBJ1-2, the full variable domain is DAGVTQSPTHLIKTRGQQVTLRCSPKSGHDTVSWYQQALGQGPQFIFQYYEEEERQRGNFPDRFSGHQFPNYSSELNVNALLLGDSALYLCASSQDRTGRYYGYTFGSGTRLTVV.

Concerning this clonotype: A much larger clone sits a single nucleotide away, making a read error possible. The chain links TRBV12-3 or TRBV12-4 to TRBJ1-1; D gene unclear. The ends were cut back, 8 bases at V and 0 bases at J, with 4 bases in the middle. The CDR3 has 11 amino acids. The CDR3 protein is CASGVNTEAFF. The CDR3 coding sequence is TGTGCCAGCGGGGTGAACACTGAAGCTTTCTTT.

J is TRBJ2-5 and V is TRBV10-2; 9 nucleotides line up with TRBD2. The germline V gene encodes CDR1 WSHSY and CDR2 SAAADI. The CDR3 sequence is 16 residues long. J gave up 2 bases and V 7 bases, and 11 bases lay outside the gene matches. The CDR3 DNA reads as TGCGCCAGCAAACCGGGACAGCGGGAGGAACAAGAGACCCAGTACTTC. It encodes CASKPGQREEQETQYF.

The chain is built from TRBV7-9 and TRBJ2-2, with D uncertain. Trimming left V 6 bases short and J 6 bases short, with 8 bases between. CDR1 SEHNR and CDR2 FQNEAQ come from the germline V gene (reference sequence). The CDR3 totals 12 residues. The CDR3 reads CASRVSPGELFF. The CDR3 DNA reads TGTGCCAGCAGGGTATCCCCCGGGGAGCTGTTTTTT.

This clonotype was recorded a few times. The chain uses TRBV9 and TRBJ2-6; D might be TRBD2 (5 bases). Trimming removed 0 bases at V and 2 bases at J, with 12 bases between. Germline V lookup: CDR1 SGDLS, CDR2 YYNGEE. This CDR3 has 17 residues. CDR3 sequence reads: CASSVGLERAGANVLTF. Written as DNA, the CDR3 is TGTGCCAGCAGCGTAGGACTCGAGAGGGCTGGGGCCAACGTCCTGACTTTC. The full variable domain, rest sourced from reference TRBV9 and TRBJ2-6, is DSGVTQTPKHLITATGQRVTLRCSPRSGDLSVYWYQQSLDQGLQFLIQYYNGEERAKGNILERFSAQQFPDLHSELNLSSLELGDSALYFCASSVGLERAGANVLTFGAGSRLTVL.

Points on this clonotype: The junction departs from germline at one end; a sequencing error may be responsible. The chain combines TRBV24-1 with TRBJ1-5; 7 nucleotides line up with TRBD1. The CDR3 consists of 13 residues. The germline gives CDR1 KGHDR, CDR2 SFDVKD. CDR3 region: CASSSGQILPQHF. In DNA, the CDR3 is TGTGCCAGCAGTTCGGGACAGATCTTGCCCCAGCATTTT.

The rearrangement joins TRBV20-1 to TRBJ2-7; D may be TRBD2 (5 bases). This CDR3 region has 16 residues. V was pared by 2 bases and J by 3 bases, with 20 bases between. Germline CDR1 reads DFQATT; CDR2 reads SNEGSKA (reference sequence). The CDR3 protein is CSARSQAEAGFYEQYF. As DNA, the CDR3 is TGCAGTGCTAGATCCCAAGCGGAGGCCGGTTTCTACGAGCAGTACTTC.

The chain employs TRBV7-9 and TRBJ1-1; tentative D call: TRBD1 (5 bases). CDR1 SEHNR and CDR2 FQNEAQ come from the germline V gene (reference sequence). V was trimmed by 5 bases and J by 9 bases, leaving 13 bases between them. This CDR3 has 12 residues. CDR3 sequence (DNA): TGTGCCAGCAGCCTACTAGCGGGGCAAGCTTTCTTT. This encodes CASSLLAGQAFF.

The V call is TRBV2, the J call TRBJ1-1; unclear D gene. V was shortened by 6 bases and J by 1 base, with 9 bases between the two germline ends. CDR3 length: 13 residues. The V gene's germline CDR1 is SNHLY and CDR2 FYNNEI. The CDR3 nucleotides read TGTGCCAGCAGCACCTCCTGGAACACTGAAGCTTTCTTT. It is translated as CASSTSWNTEAFF.

Of note for this clonotype: Given a much more abundant clone one base away, this may be a read error. The chain recombines TRBV2 with TRBJ2-7; 8 bases agree with TRBD1. This CDR3 has 14 amino acids. Germline loops: CDR1 SNHLY, CDR2 FYNNEI. CDR3: CASRVDRASYGQYF. Here the CDR3 DNA reads TGTGCCAGCAGAGTGGACAGGGCCAGCTACGGGCAGTACTTC.

The chain has TRBV7-9 and TRBJ1-1; D ambiguous. The germline gives CDR1 SEHNR, CDR2 FQNEAQ (reference sequence). V was clipped by 5 bases and J by 6 bases, with 16 bases between them. The CDR3 covers 14 residues. CDR3 protein: CASSPSAQRAEAFF. CDR3 in DNA: TGTGCCAGCAGCCCATCGGCCCAAAGGGCTGAAGCTTTCTTT.

The chain employs TRBV15 and TRBJ2-7; 10 nucleotides agree with TRBD2. The CDR3 runs to 18 residues. Trimming cost V 3 bases and J 0 bases; bases outside gene matches: 11. Germline-derived CDR1 and CDR2 are LNHNV and YYDKDF (reference sequence). The CDR3 loop reads CATSRTSVGTSDSYEQYF. The CDR3 DNA sequence: TGTGCCACCAGCAGGACTAGCGTCGGGACTAGCGACTCCTACGAGCAGTACTTC.